One and the same sample provided the 5 T cell receptor beta chains below, sequenced in a study of OX40 agonist ivuxolimab in advanced cancers. Method: immunoSEQ multiplex PCR; TCRdb's copy keeps in-frame clones and lacks some. Here the sample spans nearly 25,000 clones, more than 75% being singletons. The input for sequencing was CD4+ or CD8+ T cells sorted from blood, taken in a trial of the OX40 agonist ivuxolimab. The origin of the receptors is an adult with an advanced solid tumor such as melanoma, head and neck, liver or kidney cancer.

Only a few counts were recorded for this clone. The J gene is TRBJ2-7, the V gene TRBV25-1, with D possibly TRBD2 on 6 matching bases. The V gene's germline CDR1 is MGHDK and CDR2 SYGVNS. The CDR3 spans 14 residues. V was pared by 8 bases and J by 1 base, with 15 bases between. CDR3 nucleotides: TGTGCCAGCCAGACGACGGGAGCATCCTACGAGCAGTACTTC. This codes for CASQTTGASYEQYF.

The chain links TRBV6-5 to TRBJ1-3; D gene ambiguous. This CDR3 is 14 amino acids long. V was pared by 4 bases and J by 2 bases, with 9 bases between. Per the germline V gene, CDR1 is MNHEY and CDR2 is SVGAGI. CDR3 nucleotides: TGTGCCAGCAGTTCCCGCCCGACTGGAAACACCATATATTTT. It yields the protein CASSSRPTGNTIYF.

The chain carries TRBV18 and TRBJ1-1; D remains ambiguous. CDR3 length equals 15 residues. V was clipped by 3 bases and J by 1 base, with 12 bases between them. Germline V CDR1 and CDR2: KGHSH, LQKENI. For the CDR3, the DNA is TGTGCCAGCTCACCTCCCGGACTCCAGAACACTGAAGCTTTCTTT. Translated, it gives CASSPPGLQNTEAFF. The full variable domain, in which reference TRBV18 and TRBJ1-1 provide the parts outside the CDR3, is NAGVMQNPRHLVRRRGQEARLRCSPMKGHSHVYWYRQLPEEGLKFMVYLQKENIIDESGMPKERFSAEFPKEGPSILRIQQVVRGDSAAYFCASSPPGLQNTEAFFGQGTRLTVV.

This chain uses TRBV5-1 with TRBJ2-6, with TRBD2 identical over 13 bases. CDR3 length equals 18 residues. The V and J ends lost 4 bases and 0 bases, in that order; junction bases with no gene match: 4. Germline-derived CDR1 and CDR2 are SGHRS and YFSETQ. This chain's CDR3 is CASSPGLAGNSGANVLTF. The CDR3 region has the DNA TGCGCCAGCAGCCCGGGACTAGCGGGAAACTCTGGGGCCAACGTCCTGACTTTC.

This rearrangement joins TRBV11-3 to TRBJ2-3, with 9 bases that match TRBD2. After removal of 1 base from V and 6 bases from J, the junction contained 8 bases not matched to a gene. This CDR3 is 16 amino acids long. Looked up from germline, CDR1 is SGHNT and CDR2 is YENEEA. The CDR3 spells CASSLGRLAEKDTQYF. In DNA, the CDR3 is TGTGCCAGCAGCTTAGGTCGACTAGCGGAGAAGGATACGCAGTATTTT.